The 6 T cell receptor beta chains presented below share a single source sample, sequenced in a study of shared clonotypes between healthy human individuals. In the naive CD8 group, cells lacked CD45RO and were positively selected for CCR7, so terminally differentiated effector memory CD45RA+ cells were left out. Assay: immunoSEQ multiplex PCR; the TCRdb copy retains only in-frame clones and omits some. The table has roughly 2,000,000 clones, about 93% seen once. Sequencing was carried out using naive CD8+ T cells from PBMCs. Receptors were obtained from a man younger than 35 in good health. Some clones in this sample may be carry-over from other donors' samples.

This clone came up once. CDR3: CATARLASEETQYF. Written as DNA, the CDR3 is TGTGCCACCGCCAGACTAGCGTCCGAAGAGACCCAGTACTTC. The chain couples TRBV10-3 to TRBJ2-5, with TRBD2 matching over 8 bases. The germline V gene encodes CDR1 ENHRY and CDR2 SYGVKD. Trimming at V came to 10 bases and at J to 3 bases, leaving 10 bases not matched to a gene. The CDR3 spans 14 residues.

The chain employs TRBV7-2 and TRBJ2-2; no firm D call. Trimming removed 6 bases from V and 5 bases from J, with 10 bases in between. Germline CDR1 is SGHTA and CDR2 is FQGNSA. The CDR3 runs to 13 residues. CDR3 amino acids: CASSGLLTGELFF. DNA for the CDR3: TGTGCCAGCAGTGGGCTCCTAACCGGGGAGCTGTTTTTT.

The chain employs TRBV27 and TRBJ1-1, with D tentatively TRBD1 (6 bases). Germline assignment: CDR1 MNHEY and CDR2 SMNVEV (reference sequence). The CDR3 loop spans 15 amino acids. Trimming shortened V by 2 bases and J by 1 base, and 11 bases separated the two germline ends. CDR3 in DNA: TGTGCCAGCAGTTTACGACAGGCTAGGAACACTGAAGCTTTCTTT. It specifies CASSLRQARNTEAFF.

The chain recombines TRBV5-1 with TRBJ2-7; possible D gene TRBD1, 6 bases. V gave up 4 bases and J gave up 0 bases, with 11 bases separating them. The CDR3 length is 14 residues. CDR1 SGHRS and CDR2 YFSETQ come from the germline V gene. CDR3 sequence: CASSTIGGSYEQYF. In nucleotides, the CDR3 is TGCGCCAGCAGCACGATAGGGGGCTCCTACGAGCAGTACTTC. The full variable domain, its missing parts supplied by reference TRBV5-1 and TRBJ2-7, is KAGVTQTPRYLIKTRGQQVTLSCSPISGHRSVSWYQQTPGQGLQFLFEYFSETQRNKGNFPGRFSGRQFSNSRSEMNVSTLELGDSALYLCASSTIGGSYEQYFGPGTRLTVT.

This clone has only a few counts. The CDR3: CASSIVPGLGNEQFF. The DNA for the CDR3 is TGTGCCAGTAGTATTGTACCGGGACTGGGGAATGAGCAGTTCTTC. This chain uses TRBV19 with TRBJ2-1; D is perhaps TRBD2 (6 bases). The V end lost 3 bases, the J end lost 7 bases, and 16 bases lay between the germline ends. There are 15 residues in the CDR3. Germline V gives CDR1 LNHDA, CDR2 SQIVND (reference sequence). Looking up the rest from reference TRBV19 and TRBJ2-1 gives the full variable domain: DGGITQSPKYLFRKEGQNVTLSCEQNLNHDAMYWYRQDPGQGLRLIYYSQIVNDFQKGDIAEGYSVSREKKESFPLTVTSAQKNPTAFYLCASSIVPGLGNEQFFGPGTRLTVL.

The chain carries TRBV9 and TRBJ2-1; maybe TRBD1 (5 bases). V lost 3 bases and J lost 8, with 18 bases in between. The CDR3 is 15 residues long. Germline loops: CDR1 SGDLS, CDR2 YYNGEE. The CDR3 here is CASSGAGNQGDEQFF. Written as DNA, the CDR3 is TGTGCCAGCAGCGGGGCTGGGAACCAGGGCGATGAGCAGTTCTTC.